The clone carrying this TCR beta chain occurred once. The antigen is undetermined. The germline CDR1 and CDR2 sequences are PRHDT and FYEKMQ (reference sequence). This CDR3 is built from 15 residues. V gave up 5 bases and J gave up 2 bases, with 16 bases separating them. Sampling of blood occurred at baseline, cycle 4 day 1, and cycle 7 day 1. Profiled with immunoSEQ multiplex PCR; TCRdb holds only in-frame clones, not every one. The sample has about 76,000 clones, roughly 85% seen once. This specimen belongs to a study of OX40 agonist ivuxolimab in advanced cancers. Background on the study: Dose-escalation subjects each had hepatocellular carcinoma, melanoma, renal cell or head and neck cancer. Prior therapy, whether anti-PD-1, anti-PD-L1 or anti-CTLA-4, was allowed, and 40% had some.

Regarding the study as a whole: Among the lowest peripheral clonal expansion occurred in 0.1-3.0 mg/kg partial responders.

The specimen comprised CD4+ or CD8+ T cells sorted from blood, sampled in a trial of the OX40 agonist ivuxolimab. The sequence was obtained from an adult with an advanced solid tumor such as melanoma, head and neck, liver or kidney cancer. This chain connects TRBV13 to TRBJ2-7; D is unclear. The CDR3 sequence: CASSPSASPPYEQYF. The CDR3 DNA is TGTGCCAGCAGCCCCTCCGCCTCCCCTCCCTACGAGCAGTACTTC. The full variable domain, rest sourced from reference TRBV13 and TRBJ2-7, is AAGVIQSPRHLIKEKRETATLKCYPIPRHDTVYWYQQGPGQDPQFLISFYEKMQSDKGSIPDRFSAQQFSDYHSELNMSSLELGDSALYFCASSPSASPPYEQYFGPGTRLTVT.